The rows below give T cell receptor beta chains drawn from one sample of a study of T cell repertoires in cytomegalovirus infection. One entry per CDR3 protein, called by TCRdb with MiXCR from the reads. The sample includes over 450,000 distinct CDR3 sequences, approximately 11% of them seen just once. Material: PBMCs. These receptors came from a human donor in good health (CMV status not recorded). Some clones in this sample may be carry-over from other donors' samples. The CDR3 runs from the conserved cysteine through the conserved F or W. D genes are given only for firm matches. Only some rows state a clone size, as once, few, many or a class for expanded clones.

.	TRBV11-2	.	TRBJ1-1	TGTGCCAGCAGCTTAGCTGCGATTGGAGGAGGGGCTTTCTTT	CASSLAAIGGGAFF
many	TRBV11-2	.	TRBJ2-7	TGTGCCAGCAGTCCCCAGCGAGGTTTCCACGAGCAGTACTTC	CASSPQRGFHEQYF
many	TRBV7-3	.	TRBJ1-1	TGTGCCAGCAGCTTAGGAAGACAGGCGAACACTGAAGCTTTCTTT	CASSLGRQANTEAFF
many	TRBV6-1	.	TRBJ2-1	TGTGCCAGCAGTGCCTTAGAGTATGAGCAGTTCTTC	CASSALEYEQFF
.	TRBV20-1	TRBD2	TRBJ2-6	TGCAGTGCTATCGGGGGGACCGGGGCCAACGTCCTGACTTTC	CSAIGGTGANVLTF
many	TRBV7-6	.	TRBJ2-3	TGTGCCAGCAGCCCCCGGAGTGGGACGGATCTCACAGATACGCAGTATTTT	CASSPRSGTDLTDTQYF
many	TRBV11-1	.	TRBJ2-3	TGTGCCAGCAGCCCAGACCGGGACTCCTGGCGGTGGGGCACAGATACGCAGTATTTT	CASSPDRDSWRWGTDTQYF
.	TRBV5-1	.	TRBJ2-5	TGCGCCAGCAGCCCACTACCAGCGGGCCAAGAGACCCAGTACTTC	CASSPLPAGQETQYF
few	TRBV12-3/TRBV12-4	.	TRBJ1-5	TGTGCCAGCAGAGCTCTCACAGGGCCCTTCAGCAATCAGCCCCAGCATTTT	CASRALTGPFSNQPQHF
many	TRBV7-8	.	TRBJ1-2	TGTGCCAGCAGCTCCCGCAGGGAAGGGTTTAATGGCTACACCTTC	CASSSRREGFNGYTF
few	TRBV7-6	.	TRBJ1-2	TGTGCCAGCAGCTTAGGAAATAGGGACTATGGCTACACCTTC	CASSLGNRDYGYTF
many	TRBV7-8	.	TRBJ2-7	TGTGCCAGCAGCCCCCCCCCCTTTGGCGAGCAGTACTTC	CASSPPPFGEQYF
many	TRBV12-3/TRBV12-4	.	TRBJ2-3	TGTGCCAGCAGTTTACCGGGACATAGGCAGTATTTT	CASSLPGHRQYF
many	TRBV7-2	.	TRBJ1-2	TGTGCCAGCATCCGTACAGCCACTTCATCCGCTAACTATGGCTACACCTTC	CASIRTATSSANYGYTF
many	TRBV7-9	.	TRBJ1-1	TGTGCCAGCAGCCCCAGGGGAGCCCTGGAAGCTTTCTTT	CASSPRGALEAFF
.	TRBV28	TRBD1	TRBJ2-6	TGTGCCAGCTACAGGGGTTCAGGGGCCAACGTCCTGACTTTC	CASYRGSGANVLTF
many	TRBV7-2	.	TRBJ2-5	TGTGCCAGCAGCCCCCAGAACCAAGAGACCCAGTACTTC	CASSPQNQETQYF
.	TRBV12-3/TRBV12-4	.	TRBJ2-7	TGTGCCAGCAACCCGCCAGGCTTCTCCTACGAGCAGTACTTC	CASNPPGFSYEQYF
many	TRBV5-5	.	TRBJ1-6	TGTGCCAGCAGCGACCTGGGTGATTCACCCCTCCACTTT	CASSDLGDSPLHF
many	TRBV7-9	.	TRBJ1-3	TGTGCCAGCAGCCCCGACGCAGGATCTGGAAACACCATATATTTT	CASSPDAGSGNTIYF
many	TRBV5-6	.	TRBJ2-1	TGTGCCAGCAGTCGAAGATTAGACAATGAGCAGTTCTTC	CASSRRLDNEQFF
.	TRBV4-2	.	TRBJ2-7	TGTGCCAGCAGCCAAGAAGGGCTAGGAGAAGGCTCCTACGAGCAGTACTTC	CASSQEGLGEGSYEQYF
many	TRBV12-3/TRBV12-4	.	TRBJ1-5	TGTGCCAGCAGATTGGAATTGGGGCCCCAGCATTTT	CASRLELGPQHF
many	TRBV5-6	.	TRBJ2-1	TGTGCCAGCAGCCCCAAGGACACCTACAATGAGCAGTTCTTC	CASSPKDTYNEQFF
many	TRBV4-1	.	TRBJ2-7	TGCGCCAGCAGTTTTGTTTTTGCGGCATCCTACGAGCAGTACTTC	CASSFVFAASYEQYF
many	TRBV7-9	TRBD2	TRBJ2-1	TGTGCCAGCAGCTTACCGTCTAGCGGGAGAAGGGAGCAGTTCTTC	CASSLPSSGRREQFF
.	TRBV29-1	.	TRBJ1-2	TGCAGCGTTGAATCCCCCGGAGGTAACTATGGCTACACCTTC	CSVESPGGNYGYTF
many	TRBV6-1	TRBD2	TRBJ2-1	TGTGCCAGCAGGGAAGGGACTAGCGGGAGTAATGAGCAGTTCTTC	CASREGTSGSNEQFF
few	TRBV18	.	TRBJ1-4	TGTGCCAGCTCACCCCGAGAGTCGGGGACAACTAATGAAAAACTGTTTTTT	CASSPRESGTTNEKLFF
many	TRBV27	TRBD2	TRBJ2-7	TGTGCCAGCAGCTACAGCGGGAGCTCCTACGAGCAGTACTTC	CASSYSGSSYEQYF
many	TRBV11-1	TRBD2	TRBJ2-1	TGTGCCAGCAGCTTAGCGGCCGCGGGAGTAAGTAATGAGCAGTTCTTC	CASSLAAAGVSNEQFF
many	TRBV12-3/TRBV12-4	TRBD2	TRBJ2-4	TGTGCCAGCAGTTTGTGGACTAGGCGGATATTCCAGTACTTC	CASSLWTRRIFQYF
many	TRBV6-6	.	TRBJ2-3	TGTGCCAGCAGGGGGGGTGTCGGAAGCACAGATACGCAGTATTTT	CASRGGVGSTDTQYF
.	TRBV7-9	TRBD1	TRBJ2-7	TGTGCCAGCGTTAAGGACAGGGGGTCCTACGAGCAGTACTTC	CASVKDRGSYEQYF
many	TRBV7-2	.	TRBJ2-5	TGTGCCAGCAGCTTATTCGCGGAGACCCAGTACTTC	CASSLFAETQYF
.	TRBV4-2	.	TRBJ1-1	TGTGCCAGCAGCCAGGCTTCAGGGGCGGAAACTGAAGCTTTCTTT	CASSQASGAETEAFF
many	TRBV7-6	.	TRBJ2-1	TGTGCCAGCAGCGGGAGCACCTACAATGAGCAGTTCTTC	CASSGSTYNEQFF
many	TRBV12-3/TRBV12-4	TRBD1	TRBJ1-1	TGTGCCAGCAGTTTAGTATTGGGGACAGGGGGAGTAAGGAACACTGAAGCTTTCTTT	CASSLVLGTGGVRNTEAFF
.	TRBV2	TRBD2	TRBJ2-1	TGTGCCAAAGGGACTAGCGGGTACAATGAGCAGTTCTTC	CAKGTSGYNEQFF
many	TRBV20-1	.	TRBJ1-5	TGCAGTGCTAGAGTGGGCAGGGTAAATCAGCCCCAGCATTTT	CSARVGRVNQPQHF
many	TRBV28	TRBD1	TRBJ1-2	TGTGCCAGCAGTTTACCCGGGACAGGGCACGGCTACACCTTC	CASSLPGTGHGYTF
many	TRBV7-2	.	TRBJ2-5	TGTGCCAGCAGCTTAGGATGGACCCAACGGGGCTATCAAGAGACCCAGTACTTC	CASSLGWTQRGYQETQYF
many	TRBV6-5	TRBD1	TRBJ2-7	TGTGCCAGCAGTTACTCGGGCAGGGGGATCTACGAGCAGTACTTC	CASSYSGRGIYEQYF
many	TRBV12-3/TRBV12-4	TRBD1	TRBJ1-1	TGTGCCAGCAGTTTGGGAAGGGGGCTCACTGAAGCTTTCTTT	CASSLGRGLTEAFF
many	TRBV27	.	TRBJ1-2	TGTGCCAGCAGTTTATCTCCGGATGCTAACTATGGCTACACCTTC	CASSLSPDANYGYTF
.	TRBV29-1	.	TRBJ1-5	TGCAGCGTTGGACAGTTCAATCAGCCCCAGCATTTT	CSVGQFNQPQHF
many	TRBV2	.	TRBJ1-5	TGTGCCAGCAGTGGGGGTACGCGCAATCAGCCCCAGCATTTT	CASSGGTRNQPQHF
many	TRBV5-6	.	TRBJ1-1	TGTGCCAGCAGCCGAGGAAGGATCTGGGGCACTGAAGCTTTCTTT	CASSRGRIWGTEAFF